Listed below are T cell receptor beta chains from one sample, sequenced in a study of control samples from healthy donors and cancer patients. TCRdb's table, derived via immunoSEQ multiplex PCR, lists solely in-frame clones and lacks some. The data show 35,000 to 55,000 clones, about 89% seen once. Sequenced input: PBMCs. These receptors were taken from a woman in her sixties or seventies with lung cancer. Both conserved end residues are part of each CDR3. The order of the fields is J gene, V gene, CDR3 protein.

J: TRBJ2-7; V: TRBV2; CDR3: CASSLQGSYEQYF
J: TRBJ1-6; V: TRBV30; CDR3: CAWSGRARYNSPLHF
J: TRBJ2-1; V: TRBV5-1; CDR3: CASSLDATGNEQFF
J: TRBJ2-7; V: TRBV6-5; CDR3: CASTAAQGYEQYF
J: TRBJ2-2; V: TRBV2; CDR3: CATRHGSGRATGELFF
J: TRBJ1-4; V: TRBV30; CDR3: CAWSVRGQGGKLFF
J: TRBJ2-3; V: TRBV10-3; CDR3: CAISESDVADTQYF
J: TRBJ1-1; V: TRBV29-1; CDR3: CSVSGQGGAFF
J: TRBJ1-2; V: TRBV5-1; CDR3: CASSRDRGNYGYTF
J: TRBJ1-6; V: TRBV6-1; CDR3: CASSEGAHNSPLHF
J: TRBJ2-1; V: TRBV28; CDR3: CASSFDQPWTSGMWNEQFF
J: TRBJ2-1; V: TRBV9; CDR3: CASSGYLAGGFNEQFF
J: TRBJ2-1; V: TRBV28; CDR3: CASRQGLGEQFF
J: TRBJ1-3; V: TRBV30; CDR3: CAWSYAGHSGNTIYF
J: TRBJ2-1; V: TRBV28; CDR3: CASSFAGNSYNEQFF
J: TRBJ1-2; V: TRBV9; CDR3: CASSDGTFDGYTF
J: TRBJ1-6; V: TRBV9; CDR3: CASSGRLSPLHF
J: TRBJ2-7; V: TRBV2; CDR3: CASREGSGRGEQYF
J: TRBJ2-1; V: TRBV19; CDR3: CASSPTTSGRNEQFF
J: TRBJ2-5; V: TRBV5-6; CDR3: CASSSQLHQETQYF
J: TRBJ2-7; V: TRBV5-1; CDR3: CASTPSGSRYEQYF
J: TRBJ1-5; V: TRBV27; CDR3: CASSLRVGGNQPQHF
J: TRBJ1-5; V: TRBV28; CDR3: CASSLSGSFSNQPQHF
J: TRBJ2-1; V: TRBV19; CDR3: CASSIRGSYNEQFF
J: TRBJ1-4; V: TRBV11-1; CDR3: CASSLVRGTNEKLFF
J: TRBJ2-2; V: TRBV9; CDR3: CASSARPSGQGPAGELFF
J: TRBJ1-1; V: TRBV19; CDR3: CASSMGGFAEAFF
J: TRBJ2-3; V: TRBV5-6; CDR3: CASSEPSVTQYF
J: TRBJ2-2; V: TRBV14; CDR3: CASSTLRSNTGELFF
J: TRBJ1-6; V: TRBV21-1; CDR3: CASSKVKGSNSPLHF
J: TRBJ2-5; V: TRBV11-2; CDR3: CASSWPDLGQETQYF
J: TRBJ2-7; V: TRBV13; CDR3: CASSSRASADDEQYF
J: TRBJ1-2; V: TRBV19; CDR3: CASKESSNYGYTF
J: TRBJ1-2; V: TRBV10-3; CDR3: CAISDRSRSYGYTF
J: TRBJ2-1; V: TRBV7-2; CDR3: CASSPKREGEQFF
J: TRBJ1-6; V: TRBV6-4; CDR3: CASSESVNSPLHF
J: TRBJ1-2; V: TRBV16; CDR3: CASSPRGSGYTF
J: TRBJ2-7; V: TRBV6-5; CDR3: CASRPSGSGEQYF
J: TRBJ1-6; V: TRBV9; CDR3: CASSADSHMGSPLHF
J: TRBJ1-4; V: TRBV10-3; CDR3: CAISEFGTGYANEKLFF
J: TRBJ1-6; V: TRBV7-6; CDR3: CASSEYREDLHSPLHF
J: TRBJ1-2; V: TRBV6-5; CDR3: CASSPPVGAGYGYTF
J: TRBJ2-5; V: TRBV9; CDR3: CASSVVAGEATQYF
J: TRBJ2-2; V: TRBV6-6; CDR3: CASRKDKGTGELFF
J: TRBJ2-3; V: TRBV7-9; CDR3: CVPDRGPSDTQYF
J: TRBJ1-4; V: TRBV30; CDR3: CAWSADSSNEKLFF
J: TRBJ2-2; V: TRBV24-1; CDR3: CATSDSGTASRELFF
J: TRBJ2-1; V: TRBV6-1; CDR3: CASSERQGAYNEQFF
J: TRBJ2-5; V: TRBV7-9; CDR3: CASSLGTGGQETQYF